This record covers a single T cell receptor (beta chain). Its target antigen remains unknown. From cysteine to phenylalanine, the CDR3 is 16 amino acids long. The kept DNA is CDR3 alone, 48 bases in frame from the first base. CDR1 and CDR2 are read off the germline V gene as MGHRA and YSYEKL. The V and J ends are trimmed by 4 bases and 7 bases, leaving 19 bases between them. The sample originates from a study of control samples from healthy donors and cancer patients (dated by TCRdb to the early 2020s). Libraries came from the immunoSEQ multiplex PCR assay. Imported from immuneACCESS, the table was reduced by TCRdb to in-frame sequences with V and J called. These copies leave out some clones; in studies compared against another copy, an unresolved V gene accounts for under half, and the cause of the remainder is not known. This sample's records show roughly 190,000 clones. Roughly 2% of the sample comes from the top ten.

The receptor was isolated from a woman in her 30s in good health. The sequence links TRBV4-1 to TRBJ1-4; a tentative D match to TRBD1 spans 5 bases. Sequenced input: blood. DNA sequence: TGCGCCAGCAGCCTCAACGTCAGGGCCTCGGGTGAAAAACTGTTTTTT. Translation gives CASSLNVRASGEKLFF.